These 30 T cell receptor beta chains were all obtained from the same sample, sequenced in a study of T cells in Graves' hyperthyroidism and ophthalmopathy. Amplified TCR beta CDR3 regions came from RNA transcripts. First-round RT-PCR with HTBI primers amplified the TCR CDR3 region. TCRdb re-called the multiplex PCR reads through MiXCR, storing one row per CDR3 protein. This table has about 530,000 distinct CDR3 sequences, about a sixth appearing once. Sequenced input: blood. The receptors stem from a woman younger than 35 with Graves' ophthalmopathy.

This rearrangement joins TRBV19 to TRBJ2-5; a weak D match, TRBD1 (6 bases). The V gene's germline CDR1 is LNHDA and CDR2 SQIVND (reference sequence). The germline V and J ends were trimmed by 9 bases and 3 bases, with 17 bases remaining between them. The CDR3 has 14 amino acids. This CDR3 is CASSKRGQEETQYF. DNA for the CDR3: TGTGCCAGCAGCAAACGGGGACAAGAAGAGACCCAGTACTTC.

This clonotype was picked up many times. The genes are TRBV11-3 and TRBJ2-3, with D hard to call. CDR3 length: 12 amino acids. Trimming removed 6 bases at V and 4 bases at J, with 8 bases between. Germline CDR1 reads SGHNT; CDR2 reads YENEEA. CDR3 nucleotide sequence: TGTGCCAGCAGTCGGCTTTCAGATACGCAGTATTTT. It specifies CASSRLSDTQYF.

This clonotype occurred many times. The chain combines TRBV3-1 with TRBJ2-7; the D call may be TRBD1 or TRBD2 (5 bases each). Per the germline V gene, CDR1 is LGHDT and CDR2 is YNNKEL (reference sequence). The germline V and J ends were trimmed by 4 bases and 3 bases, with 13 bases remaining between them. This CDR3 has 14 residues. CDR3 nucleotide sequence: TGTGCCAGCAGCCCCGAGGGGCACGTCTACGAGCAGTACTTC. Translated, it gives CASSPEGHVYEQYF.

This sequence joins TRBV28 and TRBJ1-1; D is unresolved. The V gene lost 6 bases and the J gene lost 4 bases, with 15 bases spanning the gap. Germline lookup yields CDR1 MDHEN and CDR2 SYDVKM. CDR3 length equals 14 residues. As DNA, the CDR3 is TGTGCCAGCAGGGAACAGCGAGAGGGCACTGAAGCTTTCTTT. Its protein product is CASREQREGTEAFF.

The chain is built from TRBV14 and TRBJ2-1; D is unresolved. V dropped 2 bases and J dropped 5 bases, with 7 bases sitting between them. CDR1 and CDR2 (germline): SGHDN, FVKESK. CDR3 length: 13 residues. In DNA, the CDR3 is TGTGCCAGCAGCCAAAACCGGGACAATGAGCAGTTCTTC. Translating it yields CASSQNRDNEQFF.

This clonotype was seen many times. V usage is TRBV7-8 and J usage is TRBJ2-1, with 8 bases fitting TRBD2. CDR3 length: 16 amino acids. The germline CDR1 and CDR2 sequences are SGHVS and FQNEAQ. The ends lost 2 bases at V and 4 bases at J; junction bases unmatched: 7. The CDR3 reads CASSLTGLGGYNEQFF. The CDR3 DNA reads TGTGCCAGCAGCTTAACGGGACTAGGAGGGTACAATGAGCAGTTCTTC.

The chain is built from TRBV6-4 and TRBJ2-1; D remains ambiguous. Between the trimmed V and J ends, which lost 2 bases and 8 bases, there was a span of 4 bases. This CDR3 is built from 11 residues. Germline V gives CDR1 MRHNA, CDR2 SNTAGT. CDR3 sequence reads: CASSDGYEQFF. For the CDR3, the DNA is TGTGCCAGCAGTGACGGATATGAGCAGTTCTTC.

The CDR3 loop is CASTGTSGGADTQYF. CDR3 nucleotide sequence: TGTGCCAGCACCGGGACTAGCGGGGGGGCAGATACGCAGTATTTT. The genes are TRBV25-1 and TRBJ2-3; 16 nucleotides match TRBD2. Trimming took 7 bases from V and 4 from J; bases not matched to a gene: 2. The CDR3 contains 15 residues. Per the germline V gene, CDR1 is MGHDK and CDR2 is SYGVNS.

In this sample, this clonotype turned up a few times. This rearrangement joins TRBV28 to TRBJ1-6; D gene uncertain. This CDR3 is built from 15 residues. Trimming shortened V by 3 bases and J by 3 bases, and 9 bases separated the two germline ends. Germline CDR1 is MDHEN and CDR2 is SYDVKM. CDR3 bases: TGTGCCAGCAGTTTCATAGGGTTCTATAATTCACCCCTCCACTTT. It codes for CASSFIGFYNSPLHF.

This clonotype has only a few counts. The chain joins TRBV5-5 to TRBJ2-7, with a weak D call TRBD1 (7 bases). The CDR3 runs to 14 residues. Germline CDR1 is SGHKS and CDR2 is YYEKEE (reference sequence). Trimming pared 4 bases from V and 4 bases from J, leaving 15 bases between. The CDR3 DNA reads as TGTGCCAGCAGCACCGAGGGGGCGGGATACGAGCAGTACTTC. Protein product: CASSTEGAGYEQYF.

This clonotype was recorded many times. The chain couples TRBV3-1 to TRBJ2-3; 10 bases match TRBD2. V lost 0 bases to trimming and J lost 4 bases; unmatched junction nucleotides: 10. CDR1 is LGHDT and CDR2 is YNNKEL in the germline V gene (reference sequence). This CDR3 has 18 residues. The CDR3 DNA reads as TGTGCCAGCAGCCAAGATTGGGGCAGCGGGAGGGGGTCAGATACGCAGTATTTT. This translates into CASSQDWGSGRGSDTQYF.

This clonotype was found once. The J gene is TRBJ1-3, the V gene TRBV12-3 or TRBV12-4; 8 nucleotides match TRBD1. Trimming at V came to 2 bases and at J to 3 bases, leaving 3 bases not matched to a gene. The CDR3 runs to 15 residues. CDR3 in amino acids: CASSLNRGNGNTIYF. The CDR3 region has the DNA TGTGCCAGCAGTTTAAACAGGGGGAATGGAAACACCATATATTTT.

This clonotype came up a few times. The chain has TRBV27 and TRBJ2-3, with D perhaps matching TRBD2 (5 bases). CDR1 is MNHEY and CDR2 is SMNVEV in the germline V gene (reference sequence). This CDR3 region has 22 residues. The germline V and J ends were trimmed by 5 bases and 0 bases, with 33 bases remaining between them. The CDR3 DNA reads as TGTGCCAGCAGTAACCTACGATCGCGAGGGATCCCGGTCGGAGGAAGCACAGATACGCAGTATTTT. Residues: CASSNLRSRGIPVGGSTDTQYF.

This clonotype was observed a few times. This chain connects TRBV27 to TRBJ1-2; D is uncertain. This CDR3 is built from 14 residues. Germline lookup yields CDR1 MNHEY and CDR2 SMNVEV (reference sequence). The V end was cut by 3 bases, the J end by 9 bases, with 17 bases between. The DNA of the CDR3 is TGTGCCAGCAGTTTTTTTGGGCAGGATGGTCGCTACACCTTC. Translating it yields CASSFFGQDGRYTF.

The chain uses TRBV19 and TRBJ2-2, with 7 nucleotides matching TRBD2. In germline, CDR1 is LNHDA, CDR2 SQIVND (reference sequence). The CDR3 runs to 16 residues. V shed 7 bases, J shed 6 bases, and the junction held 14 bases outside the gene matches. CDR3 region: CASKRERGDGAGELFF. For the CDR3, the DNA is TGTGCCAGTAAGAGGGAGCGGGGTGATGGTGCCGGGGAGCTGTTTTTT.

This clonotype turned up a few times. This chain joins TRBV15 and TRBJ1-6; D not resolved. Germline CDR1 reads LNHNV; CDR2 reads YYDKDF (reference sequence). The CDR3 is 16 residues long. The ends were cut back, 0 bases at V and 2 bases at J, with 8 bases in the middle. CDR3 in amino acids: CATSRDLGTYNSPLHF. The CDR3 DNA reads TGTGCCACCAGCAGAGATCTTGGCACCTATAATTCACCCCTCCACTTT.

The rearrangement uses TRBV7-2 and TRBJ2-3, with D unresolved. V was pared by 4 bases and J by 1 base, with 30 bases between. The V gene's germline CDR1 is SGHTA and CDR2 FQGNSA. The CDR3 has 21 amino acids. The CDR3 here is CASSSGPEQWGSGLRTDTQYF. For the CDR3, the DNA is TGTGCCAGCAGCTCCGGACCGGAACAATGGGGAAGTGGGCTACGCACAGATACGCAGTATTTT.

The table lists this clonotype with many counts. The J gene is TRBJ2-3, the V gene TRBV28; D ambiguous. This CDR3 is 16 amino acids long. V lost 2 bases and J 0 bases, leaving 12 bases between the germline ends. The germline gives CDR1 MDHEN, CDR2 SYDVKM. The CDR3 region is CASSLVGNPSTDTQYF. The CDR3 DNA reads TGTGCCAGCAGTTTAGTAGGGAACCCTAGCACAGATACGCAGTATTTT. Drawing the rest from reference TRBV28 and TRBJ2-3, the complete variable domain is DVKVTQSSRYLVKRTGEKVFLECVQDMDHENMFWYRQDPGLGLRLIYFSYDVKMKEKGDIPEGYSVSREKKERFSLILESASTNQTSMYLCASSLVGNPSTDTQYFGPGTRLTVL.

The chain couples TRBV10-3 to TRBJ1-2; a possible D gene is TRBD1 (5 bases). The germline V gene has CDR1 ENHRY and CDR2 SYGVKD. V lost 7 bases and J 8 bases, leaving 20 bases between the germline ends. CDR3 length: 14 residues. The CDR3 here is CAITLTGAHQGYTF. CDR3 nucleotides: TGTGCCATCACTTTGACTGGGGCACACCAGGGCTACACCTTC.

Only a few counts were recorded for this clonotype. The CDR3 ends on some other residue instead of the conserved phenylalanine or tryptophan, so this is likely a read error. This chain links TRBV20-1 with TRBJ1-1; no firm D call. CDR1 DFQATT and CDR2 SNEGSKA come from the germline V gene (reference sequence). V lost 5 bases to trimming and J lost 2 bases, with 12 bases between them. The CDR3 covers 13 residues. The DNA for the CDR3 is TGCAGTGCTTGCCCGAATAGCAACACTGAAGCTTTCCTT. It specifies CSACPNSNTEAFL.

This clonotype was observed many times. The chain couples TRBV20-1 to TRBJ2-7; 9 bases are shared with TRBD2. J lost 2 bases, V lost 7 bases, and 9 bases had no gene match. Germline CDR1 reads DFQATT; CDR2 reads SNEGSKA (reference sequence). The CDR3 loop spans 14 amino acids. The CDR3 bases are TGCAGTGTTCTCCTCCTAGCGGGGCCCTACGAGCAGTACTTC. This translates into CSVLLLAGPYEQYF.

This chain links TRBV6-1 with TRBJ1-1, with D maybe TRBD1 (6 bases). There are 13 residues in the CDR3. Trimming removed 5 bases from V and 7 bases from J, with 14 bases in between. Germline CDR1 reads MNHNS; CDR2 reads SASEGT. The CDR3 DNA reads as TGTGCCAGCAGTCCCTCAACGACAGGTGAAGCTTTCTTT. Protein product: CASSPSTTGEAFF.

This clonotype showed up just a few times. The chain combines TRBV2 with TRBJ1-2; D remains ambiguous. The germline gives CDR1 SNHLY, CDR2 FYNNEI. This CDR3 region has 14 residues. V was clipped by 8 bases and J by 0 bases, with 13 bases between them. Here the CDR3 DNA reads TGTGCCAGCCTAGCCCGACGGTCTAACTATGGCTACACCTTC. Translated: CASLARRSNYGYTF.

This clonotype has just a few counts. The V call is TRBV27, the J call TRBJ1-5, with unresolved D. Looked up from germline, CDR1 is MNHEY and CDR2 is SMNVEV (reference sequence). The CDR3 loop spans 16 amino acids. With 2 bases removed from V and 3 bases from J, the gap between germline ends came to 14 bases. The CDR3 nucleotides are TGTGCCAGCAGTTTAAAGTCTGGAGGGCCCAATCAGCCCCAGCATTTT. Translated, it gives CASSLKSGGPNQPQHF.

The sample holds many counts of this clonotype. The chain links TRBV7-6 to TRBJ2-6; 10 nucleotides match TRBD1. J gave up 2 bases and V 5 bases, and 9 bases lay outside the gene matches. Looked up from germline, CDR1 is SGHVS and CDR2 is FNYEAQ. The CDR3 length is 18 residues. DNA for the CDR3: TGTGCCAGCAGCCCGATTCAGACAGGGGGCGCTGGGGCCAACGTCCTGACTTTC. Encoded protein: CASSPIQTGGAGANVLTF.

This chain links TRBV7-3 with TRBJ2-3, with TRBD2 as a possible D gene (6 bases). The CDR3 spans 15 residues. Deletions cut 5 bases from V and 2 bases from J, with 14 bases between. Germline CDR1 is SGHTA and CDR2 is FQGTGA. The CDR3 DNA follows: TGTGCCAGCAGCCCCCGCCCGGGACTCACAGATACGCAGTATTTT. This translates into CASSPRPGLTDTQYF.

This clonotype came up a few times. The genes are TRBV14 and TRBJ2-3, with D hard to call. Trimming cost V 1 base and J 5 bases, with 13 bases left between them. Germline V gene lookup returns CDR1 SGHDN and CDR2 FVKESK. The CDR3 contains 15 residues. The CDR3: CASSQGLSPGDTQYF. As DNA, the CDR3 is TGTGCCAGCAGCCAAGGTCTAAGCCCGGGAGATACGCAGTATTTT. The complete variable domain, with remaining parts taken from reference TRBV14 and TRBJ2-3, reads EAGVTQFPSHSVIEKGQTVTLRCDPISGHDNLYWYRRVMGKEIKFLLHFVKESKQDESGMPNNRFLAERTGGTYSTLKVQPAELEDSGVYFCASSQGLSPGDTQYFGPGTRLTVL.

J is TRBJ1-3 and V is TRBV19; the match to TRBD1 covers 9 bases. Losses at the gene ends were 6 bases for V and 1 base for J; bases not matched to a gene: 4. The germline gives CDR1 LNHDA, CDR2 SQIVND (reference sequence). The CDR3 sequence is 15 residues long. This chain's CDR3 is CASRTGTGSGNTIYF. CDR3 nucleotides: TGTGCCAGTAGAACCGGGACAGGGTCTGGAAACACCATATATTTT.

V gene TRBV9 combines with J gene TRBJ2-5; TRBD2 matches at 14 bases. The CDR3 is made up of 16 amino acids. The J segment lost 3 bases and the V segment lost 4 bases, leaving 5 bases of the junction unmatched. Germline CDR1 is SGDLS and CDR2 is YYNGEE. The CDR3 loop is CASSPTSGGAKETQYF. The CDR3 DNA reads TGTGCCAGCAGCCCGACTAGCGGGGGGGCTAAAGAGACCCAGTACTTC.

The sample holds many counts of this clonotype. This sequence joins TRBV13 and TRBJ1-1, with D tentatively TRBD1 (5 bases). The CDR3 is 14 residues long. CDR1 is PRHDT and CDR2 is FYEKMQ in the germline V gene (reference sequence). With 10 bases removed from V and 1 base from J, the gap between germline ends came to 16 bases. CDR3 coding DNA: TGTGCCATCGAGAGGGGAGTGGGGAACACTGAAGCTTTCTTT. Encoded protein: CAIERGVGNTEAFF.